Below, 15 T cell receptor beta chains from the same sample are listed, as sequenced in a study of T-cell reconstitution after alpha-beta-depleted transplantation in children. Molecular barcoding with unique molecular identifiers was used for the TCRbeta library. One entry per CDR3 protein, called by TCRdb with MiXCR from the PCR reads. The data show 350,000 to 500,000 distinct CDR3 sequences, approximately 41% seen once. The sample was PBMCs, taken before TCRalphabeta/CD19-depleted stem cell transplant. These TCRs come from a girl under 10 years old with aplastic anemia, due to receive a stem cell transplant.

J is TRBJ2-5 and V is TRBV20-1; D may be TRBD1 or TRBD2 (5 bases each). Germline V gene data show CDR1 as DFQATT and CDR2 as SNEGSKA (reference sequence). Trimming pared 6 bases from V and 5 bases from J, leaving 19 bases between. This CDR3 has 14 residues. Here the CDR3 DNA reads TGCAGTGCCCGTTTAGCCCGGGGCGGCGAGACCCAGTACTTC. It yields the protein CSARLARGGETQYF.

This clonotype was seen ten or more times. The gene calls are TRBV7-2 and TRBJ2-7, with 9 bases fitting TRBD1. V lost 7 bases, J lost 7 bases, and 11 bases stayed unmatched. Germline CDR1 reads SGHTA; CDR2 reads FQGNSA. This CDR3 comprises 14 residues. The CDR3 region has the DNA TGTGCCAGCACCCCGGGGGACAGGGTTGGGGAGCAGTACTTC. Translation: CASTPGDRVGEQYF.

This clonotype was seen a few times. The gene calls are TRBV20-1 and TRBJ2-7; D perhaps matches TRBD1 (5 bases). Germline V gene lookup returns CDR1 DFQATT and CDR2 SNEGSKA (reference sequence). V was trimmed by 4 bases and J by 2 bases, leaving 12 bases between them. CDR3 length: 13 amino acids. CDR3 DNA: TGCAGTGCTAACTCCCACAGGCCCTACGAGCAGTACTTC. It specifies CSANSHRPYEQYF.

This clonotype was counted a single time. The CDR3: CASSLRAFDAKNIQYF. CDR3 bases: TGTGCCAGCAGCTTAAGAGCTTTTGACGCCAAAAACATTCAGTACTTC. The chain carries TRBV7-2 and TRBJ2-4; no definite D call. CDR1 is SGHTA and CDR2 is FQGNSA in the germline V gene. This CDR3 has 16 amino acids. V was clipped by 2 bases and J by 1 base, with 12 bases between them.

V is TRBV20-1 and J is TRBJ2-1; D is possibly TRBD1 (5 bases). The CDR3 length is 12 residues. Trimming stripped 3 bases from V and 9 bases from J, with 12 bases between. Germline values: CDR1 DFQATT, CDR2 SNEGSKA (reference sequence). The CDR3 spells CSASHGQGEQFF. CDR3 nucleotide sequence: TGCAGTGCTAGCCATGGACAAGGTGAGCAGTTCTTC.

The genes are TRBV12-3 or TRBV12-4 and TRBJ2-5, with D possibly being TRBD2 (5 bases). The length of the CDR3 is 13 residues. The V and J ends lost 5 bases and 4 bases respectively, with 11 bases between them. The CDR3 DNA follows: TGTGCCAGCAGTACCCACGGGGTAGAGACCCAGTACTTC. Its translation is CASSTHGVETQYF.

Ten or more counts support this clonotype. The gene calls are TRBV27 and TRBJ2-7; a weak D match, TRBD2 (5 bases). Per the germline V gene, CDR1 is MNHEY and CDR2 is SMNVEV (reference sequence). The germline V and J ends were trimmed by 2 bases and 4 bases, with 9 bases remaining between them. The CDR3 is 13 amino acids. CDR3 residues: CASSLREGYEQYF. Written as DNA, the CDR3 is TGTGCCAGCAGTTTAAGAGAGGGTTACGAGCAGTACTTC.

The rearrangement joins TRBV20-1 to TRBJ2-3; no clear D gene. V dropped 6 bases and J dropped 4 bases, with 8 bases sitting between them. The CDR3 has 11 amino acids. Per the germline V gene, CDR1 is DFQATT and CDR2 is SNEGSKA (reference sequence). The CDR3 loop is CSAPRADTQYF. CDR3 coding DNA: TGCAGTGCCCCTAGGGCAGATACGCAGTATTTT.

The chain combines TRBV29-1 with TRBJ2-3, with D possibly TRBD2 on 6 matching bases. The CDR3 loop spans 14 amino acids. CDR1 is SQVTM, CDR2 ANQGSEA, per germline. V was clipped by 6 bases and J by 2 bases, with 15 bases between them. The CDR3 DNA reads TGCAGCGTCCTCCGGGACTGGTCCACAGATACGCAGTATTTT. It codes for CSVLRDWSTDTQYF.

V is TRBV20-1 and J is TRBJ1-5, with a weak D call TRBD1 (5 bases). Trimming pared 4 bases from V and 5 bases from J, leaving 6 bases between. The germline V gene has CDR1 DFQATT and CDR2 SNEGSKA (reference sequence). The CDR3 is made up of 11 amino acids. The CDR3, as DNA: TGCAGTGCTACCAGGGATCAGCCCCAGCATTTT. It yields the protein CSATRDQPQHF.

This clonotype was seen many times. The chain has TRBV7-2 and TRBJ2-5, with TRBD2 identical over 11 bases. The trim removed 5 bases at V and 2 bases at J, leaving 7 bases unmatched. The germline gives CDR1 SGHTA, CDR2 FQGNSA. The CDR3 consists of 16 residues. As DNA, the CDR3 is TGTGCCAGCAGCCCTGGACTAGCGGGTCAGCAAGAGACCCAGTACTTC. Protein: CASSPGLAGQQETQYF. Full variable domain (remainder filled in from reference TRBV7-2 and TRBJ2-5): GAGVSQSPSNKVTEKGKDVELRCDPISGHTALYWYRQSLGQGLEFLIYFQGNSAPDKSGLPSDRFSAERTGGSVSTLTIQRTQQEDSAVYLCASSPGLAGQQETQYFGPGTRLLVL.

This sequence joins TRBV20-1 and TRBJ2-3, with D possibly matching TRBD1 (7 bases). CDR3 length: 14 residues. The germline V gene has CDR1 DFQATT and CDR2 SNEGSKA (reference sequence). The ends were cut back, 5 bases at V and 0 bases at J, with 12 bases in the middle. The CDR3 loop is CSAGGTVSTDTQYF. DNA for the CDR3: TGCAGTGCTGGGGGGACAGTTAGCACAGATACGCAGTATTTT.

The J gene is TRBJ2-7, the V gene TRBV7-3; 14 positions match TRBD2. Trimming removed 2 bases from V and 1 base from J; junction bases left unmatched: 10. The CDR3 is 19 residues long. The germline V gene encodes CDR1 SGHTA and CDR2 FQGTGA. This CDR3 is CASSLLPGLAGEGSYEQYF. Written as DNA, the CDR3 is TGTGCCAGCAGCTTACTCCCGGGACTAGCGGGAGAAGGTTCCTACGAGCAGTACTTC. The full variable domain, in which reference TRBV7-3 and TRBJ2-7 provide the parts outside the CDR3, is GAGVSQTPSNKVTEKGKYVELRCDPISGHTALYWYRQSLGQGPEFLIYFQGTGAADDSGLPNDRFFAVRPEGSVSTLKIQRTERGDSAVYLCASSLLPGLAGEGSYEQYFGPGTRLTVT.

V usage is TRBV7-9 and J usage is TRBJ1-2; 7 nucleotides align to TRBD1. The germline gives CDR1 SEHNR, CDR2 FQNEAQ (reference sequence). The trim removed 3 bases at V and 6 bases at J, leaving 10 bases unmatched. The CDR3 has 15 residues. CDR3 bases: TGTGCCAGCAGCTTCAAGGGGGCACAGAGAAATGGCTACACCTTC. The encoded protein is CASSFKGAQRNGYTF.

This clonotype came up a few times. CDR3 loop: CASSERVWTDTQYF. The CDR3 DNA follows: TGTGCCAGCAGTGAAAGGGTATGGACAGATACGCAGTATTTT. The chain uses TRBV25-1 and TRBJ2-3, with D unresolved. CDR3 length: 14 amino acids. The ends were cut back, 2 bases at V and 3 bases at J, with 9 bases in the middle. In germline, CDR1 is MGHDK, CDR2 SYGVNS.